This T cell receptor beta chain was sequenced during a study of radiation and T cells in renal cell carcinoma. Assay: immunoSEQ multiplex PCR; the TCRdb copy retains only in-frame clones and omits some. The data show tens of thousands of clones, 70% to 85% seen once. V was trimmed by 3 bases and J by 6 bases, leaving 8 bases between them. The germline gives CDR1 LNHDA, CDR2 SQIVND (reference sequence). The CDR3 has 13 amino acids. The sample's time point: blood 4 weeks post-SBRT, at nephrectomy. Treatment defined: 15 Gy SBRT to primary tumor, nephrectomy 4 weeks later. Nephrectomy followed 15 Gy stereotactic body radiation by 4 weeks.

The clonotype comes from a woman between 70 and 85 years old with renal cell carcinoma. The sample consisted of blood, taken from a patient whose treatment included radiotherapy and nephrectomy. The J gene is TRBJ2-2, the V gene TRBV19, with D perhaps matching TRBD1 (5 bases). As DNA, the CDR3 is TGTGCCAGTAGTATGGGGCACGCCGGGGAGCTGTTTTTT. It encodes CASSMGHAGELFF.